This record concerns one T cell receptor (beta chain) sequence. This CDR3 region has 16 residues. After removal of 2 bases from V and 7 bases from J, the junction contained 10 bases not matched to a gene. Germline V CDR1 and CDR2: MNHEY, SVGAGI. The sample comes from a study of blood T cell repertoires in COVID-19. About the study: The United States, Italy and Spain provided the acute and convalescent COVID-19 samples. Sample material is recorded as cDNA or gDNA derived from T cells, B-cell-depleted T cells, or PBMCs.

Seattle patients were enrolled during active infection and followed longitudinally. In the source study's methods: Amplification with reference gene primers provided the estimates of nucleated cell counts. The data were produced by immunoSEQ multiplex PCR, yet TCRdb's version contains in-frame clones alone and is incomplete. V and J calls and clone size are copied from that table; D and trimming were computed from the DNA. The sample lists around 150,000 clones, about 87% occurring once. This chain joins TRBV6-5 and TRBJ2-1, with 8 nucleotides matching TRBD2. This sequence originates from a human donor with COVID-19, enrolled during active disease. The donor label of this sample is uncertain. Sequenced: peripheral blood. The CDR3 region is CASSYLSGSAGNEQFF. The CDR3 DNA reads TGTGCCAGCAGTTACCTAAGCGGGAGCGCCGGGAATGAGCAGTTCTTC.